One sample yielded the 30 T cell receptor beta chains listed below, sequenced in a study of blood T cell repertoires in COVID-19. Clones were sequenced by immunoSEQ multiplex PCR, and TCRdb holds only the in-frame ones, with some missing. This table has some 300,000 clones, around 87% appearing once. Sequenced sample: peripheral blood. The source of these receptors is a man aged 65 to 79 with acute or convalescent COVID-19.

The CDR3 coding sequence is TGTGCCAGCAGCATTAAACTCATTAACATTCAGTACTTC. Its translation: CASSIKLINIQYF. The chain employs TRBV21-1 and TRBJ2-4; TRBD2 is the table's D call and was not checked against the DNA. TRBV21-1 is noted as a pseudogene. The CDR3 extends over 13 amino acids.

This rearrangement joins TRBV11-2 to TRBJ1-4; possible D gene TRBD1, 6 bases. Germline CDR1 is SGHAT and CDR2 is FQNNGV. The CDR3 has 14 amino acids. The V and J ends lost 1 base and 8 bases respectively, with 11 bases between them. As DNA, the CDR3 is TGTGCCAGCAGCTTAGGGGGGGGCCGGGAAAAACTGTTTTTT. The encoded protein is CASSLGGGREKLFF.

This chain uses TRBV10-3 with TRBJ1-2, with D possibly TRBD1 on 6 matching bases. V lost 4 bases and J lost 2, with 11 bases in between. Germline CDR1 and CDR2: ENHRY and SYGVKD. The CDR3 is 14 amino acids. As DNA, the CDR3 is TGTGCCATCAGTGGGGACATAACCAACTATGGCTACACCTTC. Translating gives CAISGDITNYGYTF.

The chain joins TRBV2 to TRBJ1-1; 7 bases are shared with TRBD1. The CDR3 loop spans 13 amino acids. Losses at the gene ends were 6 bases for V and 4 bases for J; bases not matched to a gene: 5. Germline assignment: CDR1 SNHLY and CDR2 FYNNEI. In DNA form, the CDR3 reads TGTGCCAGCAGCCGGGACAGTGGCACTGAAGCTTTCTTT. This gives the protein CASSRDSGTEAFF.

The chain is built from TRBV5-6 and TRBJ2-2, with unresolved D. Germline V gene data show CDR1 as SGHDT and CDR2 as YYEEEE. The CDR3 loop spans 11 amino acids. Trimming shortened V by 4 bases and J by 6 bases, and 4 bases separated the two germline ends. CDR3 in DNA: TGTGCCAGCAGCGCGGCCGGGGAGCTGTTTTTT. Translated, it gives CASSAAGELFF.

V and J are TRBV7-3 and TRBJ1-6; 8 positions match TRBD1. This CDR3 has 15 residues. V gave up 4 bases and J gave up 4 bases; unmatched junction bases: 3. Germline loops: CDR1 SGHTA, CDR2 FQGTGA. In nucleotides, the CDR3 is TGTGCCAGCAGCTCGTGGACAGGGTATAATTCACCCCTCCACTTT. It yields the protein CASSSWTGYNSPLHF.

This chain joins TRBV7-2 and TRBJ2-2; 8 bases align to TRBD2. The CDR3 runs to 14 residues. Germline-derived CDR1 and CDR2 are SGHTA and FQGNSA. V lost 0 bases to trimming and J lost 7 bases; unmatched junction nucleotides: 1. CDR3 sequence: CASSLAAGVGELFF. The CDR3 coding sequence is TGTGCCAGCAGCTTAGCAGCGGGAGTCGGGGAGCTGTTTTTT.

The V call is TRBV24-1, the J call TRBJ1-2, with no clear D. V was pared by 8 bases and J by 1 base, with 10 bases between. CDR3 length: 13 residues. Germline V gene sequence: CDR1 KGHDR, CDR2 SFDVKD. The CDR3 sequence: CATNPGGNYGYTF. The CDR3 DNA is TGTGCCACCAACCCAGGAGGTAACTATGGCTACACCTTC.

The CDR3 DNA reads TGTGCCAGTAGTACAGGGGGCAGGGTCAATCAGCCCCAGCATTTT. Amino acid sequence: CASSTGGRVNQPQHF. V gene TRBV19 combines with J gene TRBJ1-5; 8 bases are a match to TRBD1. CDR3 length: 15 residues. Germline V CDR1 and CDR2: LNHDA, SQIVND (reference sequence). V was pared by 4 bases and J by 3 bases, with 5 bases of the junction left unmatched.

The genes are TRBV29-1 and TRBJ2-1; 7 bases map to TRBD1. The CDR3 totals 14 residues. CDR1 is SQVTM and CDR2 is ANQGSEA in the germline V gene. J was trimmed by 6 bases and V by 5 bases; bases with no gene match: 10. Written as DNA, the CDR3 is TGCAGCGTTCGCCTCGGGACAGCAGCCAATGAGCAGTTCTTC. Translation: CSVRLGTAANEQFF.

This chain joins TRBV5-5 and TRBJ2-1; TRBD1 is a possible D gene (5 bases). CDR1 and CDR2 (germline): SGHKS, YYEKEE (reference sequence). The germline V and J ends were trimmed by 1 base and 2 bases, with 10 bases remaining between them. The CDR3 has 15 amino acids. For the CDR3, the DNA is TGTGCCAGCAGCTTGTTGGGGCTCGCCTACAATGAGCAGTTCTTC. Translation: CASSLLGLAYNEQFF. The full variable domain, in which reference TRBV5-5 and TRBJ2-1 provide the parts outside the CDR3, is DAGVTQSPTHLIKTRGQQVTLRCSPISGHKSVSWYQQVLGQGPQFIFQYYEKEERGRGNFPDRFSARQFPNYSSELNVNALLLGDSALYLCASSLLGLAYNEQFFGPGTRLTVL.

The V gene is TRBV19, the J gene TRBJ1-5, with 7 positions matching TRBD1. Germline loops: CDR1 LNHDA, CDR2 SQIVND (reference sequence). The V segment lost 7 bases and the J segment 0 bases; nucleotides outside the gene matches: 3. This CDR3 is built from 14 residues. CDR3 nucleotide sequence: TGTGCCAGTATGAGGGACAGTAGCAATCAGCCCCAGCATTTT. Its protein is CASMRDSSNQPQHF.

This clone was found a few times. The chain combines TRBV7-8 with TRBJ1-1; D unresolved. The germline V gene encodes CDR1 SGHVS and CDR2 FQNEAQ. Trimming took off 2 bases at V and 0 bases at J, with 7 bases between the two ends. The CDR3 runs to 14 residues. CDR3 residues: CASSLSGMNTEAFF. In DNA, the CDR3 is TGTGCCAGCAGCTTAAGTGGCATGAACACTGAAGCTTTCTTT. The full variable domain, with the rest looked up from reference TRBV7-8 and TRBJ1-1, is GAGVSQSPRYKVAKRGQDVALRCDPISGHVSLFWYQQALGQGPEFLTYFQNEAQLDKSGLPSDRFFAERPEGSVSTLKIQRTQQEDSAVYLCASSLSGMNTEAFFGQGTRLTVV.

The chain employs TRBV7-8 and TRBJ2-7; 7 nucleotides match TRBD2. CDR1 and CDR2 from the germline V gene are SGHVS and FQNEAQ. The J segment lost 4 bases and the V segment lost 1 base, leaving 7 bases of the junction unmatched. CDR3 size: 15 residues. CDR3 DNA sequence: TGTGCCAGCAGCTTAGGGACTAGTGCCTTTTACGAGCAGTACTTC. Protein: CASSLGTSAFYEQYF.

This chain connects TRBV5-1 to TRBJ1-4, with 8 bases that match TRBD1. CDR1 and CDR2 from the germline V gene are SGHRS and YFSETQ. The length of the CDR3 is 15 residues. J gave up 4 bases and V 2 bases, and 4 bases lay outside the gene matches. CDR3 sequence: CASSLGQGFNEKLFF. The CDR3 DNA sequence: TGCGCCAGCAGCTTAGGACAGGGCTTTAATGAAAAACTGTTTTTT.

The chain recombines TRBV6-5 with TRBJ1-1; possibly TRBD1 for D (5 bases). Germline V gene lookup returns CDR1 MNHEY and CDR2 SVGAGI. The CDR3 sequence is 14 residues long. With 7 bases removed from V and 5 bases from J, the gap between germline ends came to 17 bases. The CDR3 is CASTPPGGGTEAFF. In DNA, the CDR3 is TGTGCCAGCACCCCTCCGGGGGGGGGAACTGAAGCTTTCTTT.

This chain connects TRBV5-4 to TRBJ1-3; 9 positions match TRBD1. The ends lost 3 bases at V and 4 bases at J; junction bases unmatched: 5. From germline, CDR1 is SGHNT and CDR2 YYREEE (reference sequence). The CDR3 runs to 15 residues. CDR3 sequence (DNA): TGTGCCAGCAGCTCAACCGGACAGGGGGGAAACACCATATATTTT. It specifies CASSSTGQGGNTIYF. The full variable domain, rest sourced from reference TRBV5-4 and TRBJ1-3, is ETGVTQSPTHLIKTRGQQVTLRCSSQSGHNTVSWYQQALGQGPQFIFQYYREEENGRGNFPPRFSGLQFPNYSSELNVNALELDDSALYLCASSSTGQGGNTIYFGEGSWLTVV.

This clone was observed a single time. The gene calls are TRBV18 and TRBJ2-5; 7 bases map to TRBD2. J was trimmed by 0 bases and V by 2 bases; bases with no gene match: 9. This CDR3 spans 17 amino acids. The germline gives CDR1 KGHSH, CDR2 LQKENI. CDR3 nucleotides: TGTGCCAGCTCACCATCCAGCGGGGTAGGGAACCAAGAGACCCAGTACTTC. It yields the protein CASSPSSGVGNQETQYF. The full variable domain, in which reference TRBV18 and TRBJ2-5 provide the parts outside the CDR3, is NAGVMQNPRHLVRRRGQEARLRCSPMKGHSHVYWYRQLPEEGLKFMVYLQKENIIDESGMPKERFSAEFPKEGPSILRIQQVVRGDSAAYFCASSPSSGVGNQETQYFGPGTRLLVL.

V gene TRBV3-1 (or the pseudogene TRBV3-2) combines with J gene TRBJ2-1, with D perhaps TRBD2 (5 bases). Germline V CDR1 and CDR2: LGHDT, YNNKEL (reference sequence). CDR3 length: 19 amino acids. Trimming stripped 1 base from V and 0 bases from J, with 19 bases between. The CDR3 nucleotides read TGTGCCAGCAGCCAAGTTTCTCCGTGGTGGCGGGCCTCCTACAATGAGCAGTTCTTC. Protein sequence: CASSQVSPWWRASYNEQFF.

The chain recombines TRBV11-2 with TRBJ2-3; TRBD2 agrees at 7 bases. The CDR3 runs to 15 residues. Germline CDR1 is SGHAT and CDR2 is FQNNGV. V shed 2 bases and J 2 bases; nucleotides not matched to a gene: 4. The CDR3 DNA reads TGTGCCAGCAGCTTAACTAGCGCGGACACAGATACGCAGTATTTT. Its protein is CASSLTSADTDTQYF.

A word on this clone: Other nucleotide sequences from this sample produce the same CDR3. The chain couples TRBV15 to TRBJ2-7, with D maybe TRBD1 (6 bases). CDR1 and CDR2 from the germline V gene are LNHNV and YYDKDF (reference sequence). Trimming removed 0 bases at V and 4 bases at J, with 7 bases between. The CDR3 is 13 amino acids. CDR3 nucleotide sequence: TGTGCCACCAGCAGAGATAGGGGGTACGAGCAGTACTTC. Its protein product is CATSRDRGYEQYF.

The V gene is TRBV10-2, the J gene TRBJ1-3, with 8 bases aligning to TRBD1. CDR1 and CDR2 (germline): WSHSY, SAAADI. With 2 bases clipped from V and 4 bases from J, the junction kept 7 bases outside the gene matches. The CDR3 has 16 residues. CDR3 bases: TGCGCCAGCAGTGAGGGGCGACAGGGGAGAGGAAACACCATATATTTT. This encodes CASSEGRQGRGNTIYF.

The chain combines TRBV6-5 with TRBJ1-1, with 7 bases matching TRBD1. The V gene end was trimmed by 6 bases and the J gene end by 4 bases; junction bases not matched to a gene: 5. The CDR3 contains 13 residues. In germline, CDR1 is MNHEY, CDR2 SVGAGI. CDR3 bases: TGTGCCAGCAGACCCGGGACAGTCACTGAAGCTTTCTTT. It yields the protein CASRPGTVTEAFF.

J is TRBJ1-5 and V is TRBV28; TRBD1 agrees at 11 bases. Trimming removed 6 bases from V and 5 bases from J; junction bases left unmatched: 12. The CDR3 length is 17 residues. Per the germline V gene, CDR1 is MDHEN and CDR2 is SYDVKM. CDR3 DNA sequence: TGTGCCAGCAGCCCCCCCCCTGGGACAGGGGGTGATCAGCCCCAGCATTTT. Its translation: CASSPPPGTGGDQPQHF.

The chain carries TRBV6-5 and TRBJ1-6, with 10 bases fitting TRBD1. The germline CDR1 and CDR2 sequences are MNHEY and SVGAGI. V gave up 6 bases and J gave up 10 bases; unmatched junction bases: 6. The CDR3 has 14 residues. CDR3 in amino acids: CASSRDRGQSPLHF. CDR3 DNA: TGTGCCAGCAGCAGAGACAGGGGGCAATCACCCCTCCACTTT.

This chain links TRBV3-1 (or the pseudogene TRBV3-2) with TRBJ2-7; tentative D call: TRBD2 (5 bases). Trimming removed 4 bases from V and 4 bases from J, with 11 bases in between. The germline V gene encodes CDR1 LGHDT and CDR2 YNNKEL (reference sequence). CDR3 length: 13 residues. The CDR3, as DNA: TGTGCCAGCAGCCCAGCCAGCGGTTACGAGCAGTACTTC. Residues: CASSPASGYEQYF.

The chain employs TRBV5-1 and TRBJ1-6; D gene unclear. This CDR3 comprises 17 residues. Trimming shortened V by 3 bases and J by 6 bases, and 19 bases separated the two germline ends. The germline gives CDR1 SGHRS, CDR2 YFSETQ. CDR3: CASSSTHMVAGNSPLHF. Here the CDR3 DNA reads TGCGCCAGCAGCTCGACACATATGGTCGCCGGTAATTCACCCCTCCACTTT.

The rearrangement uses TRBV10-2 and TRBJ2-7; 11 positions agree with TRBD2. The CDR3 has 14 amino acids. V was pared by 5 bases and J by 4 bases, with 4 bases of the junction left unmatched. Germline V gene lookup returns CDR1 WSHSY and CDR2 SAAADI. CDR3 sequence (DNA): TGCGCCAGCAGTCAGGGACTAGCGGTATACGAGCAGTACTTC. Its translation: CASSQGLAVYEQYF.

V gene TRBV25-1 combines with J gene TRBJ2-3; perhaps TRBD2 as D (5 bases). This CDR3 comprises 14 residues. The V end lost 0 bases, the J end lost 2 bases, and 6 bases lay between the germline ends. The germline CDR1 and CDR2 sequences are MGHDK and SYGVNS. The CDR3 is CASSEYRDTDTQYF. In DNA, the CDR3 is TGTGCCAGCAGTGAATACCGGGACACAGATACGCAGTATTTT. The full variable domain, completed using reference TRBV25-1 and TRBJ2-3, is EADIYQTPRYLVIGTGKKITLECSQTMGHDKMYWYQQDPGMELHLIHYSYGVNSTEKGDLSSESTVSRIRTEHFPLTLESARPSHTSQYLCASSEYRDTDTQYFGPGTRLTVL.

The chain has TRBV15 and TRBJ2-7; tentative D call: TRBD2 (6 bases). The germline V and J ends were trimmed by 7 bases and 0 bases, with 13 bases remaining between them. The CDR3 runs 14 residues. Germline CDR1 is LNHNV and CDR2 is YYDKDF (reference sequence). CDR3: CATTRDFSSYEQYF. The DNA for the CDR3 is TGTGCCACCACCCGGGACTTCAGCTCCTACGAGCAGTACTTC.